Below are 25 T cell receptor beta chains sequenced from a single sample in a study of blood T cell repertoires in COVID-19. The repertoire was sequenced with immunoSEQ multiplex PCR; TCRdb's copy has only in-frame clones and lacks some. The table lists over 200,000 clones, 83% of them singletons, with around 1.3% in the top ten. Specimen: peripheral blood. These receptors came from a woman in her 30s with COVID-19, enrolled during active disease.

The V gene is TRBV5-1, the J gene TRBJ2-3; TRBD2 matches 14 bases. The CDR3 runs 17 residues. V trimming: 4 bases; J trimming: 5 bases; junction bases outside the gene matches: 9. Germline V CDR1 and CDR2: SGHRS, YFSETQ. CDR3 nucleotides: TGCGCCAGCAGCCCGGGACTAGCGGGGGCCTGGGGAGATACGCAGTATTTT. It is translated as CASSPGLAGAWGDTQYF.

This clone appeared once. The chain combines TRBV5-6 with TRBJ2-1; a possible D gene is TRBD1 (5 bases). CDR1 and CDR2 from the germline V gene are SGHDT and YYEEEE. With 0 bases removed from V and 7 bases from J, the gap between germline ends came to 11 bases. There are 14 residues in the CDR3. In DNA, the CDR3 is TGTGCCAGCAGCTTGGGGGTCTCAGGGAATGAGCAGTTCTTC. It encodes CASSLGVSGNEQFF.

This chain uses TRBV19 with TRBJ2-3; 9 nucleotides line up with TRBD1. After removal of 5 bases from V and 1 base from J, the junction contained 10 bases not matched to a gene. Germline V CDR1 and CDR2: LNHDA, SQIVND (reference sequence). CDR3 length: 17 residues. The CDR3 nucleotides read TGTGCCAGTAGTCTCGCCTCGACAGGGGGGGGCACAGATACGCAGTATTTT. Translating gives CASSLASTGGGTDTQYF. Drawing the rest from reference TRBV19 and TRBJ2-3, the complete variable domain is DGGITQSPKYLFRKEGQNVTLSCEQNLNHDAMYWYRQDPGQGLRLIYYSQIVNDFQKGDIAEGYSVSREKKESFPLTVTSAQKNPTAFYLCASSLASTGGGTDTQYFGPGTRLTVL.

The chain has TRBV7-9 and TRBJ2-3; 8 bases fit TRBD2. CDR1 is SEHNR, CDR2 FQNEAQ, per germline (reference sequence). V gave up 1 base and J gave up 5 bases; unmatched junction bases: 8. This CDR3 comprises 16 residues. In DNA, the CDR3 is TGTGCCAGCAGCTTAGGGACTAGCCCTTCGGGAGATACGCAGTATTTT. It yields the protein CASSLGTSPSGDTQYF.

The rearrangement joins TRBV3-1 (or the pseudogene TRBV3-2) to TRBJ1-3; D ambiguous. This CDR3 is 14 amino acids long. Germline values: CDR1 LGHDT, CDR2 YNNKEL (reference sequence). V was pared by 1 base and J by 4 bases, with 8 bases between. For the CDR3, the DNA is TGTGCCAGCAGCCAAGGGCAGAAAGGAAACACCATATATTTT. It yields the protein CASSQGQKGNTIYF.

The chain carries TRBV9 and TRBJ2-3, with 11 positions matching TRBD2. V gave up 1 base and J gave up 10 bases; unmatched junction bases: 5. The CDR3 is 14 amino acids. In germline, CDR1 is SGDLS, CDR2 YYNGEE. CDR3 amino acids: CASSVTTSGSSQYF. CDR3 DNA: TGTGCCAGCAGCGTAACTACTAGCGGGAGCTCGCAGTATTTT.

The chain employs TRBV7-2 and TRBJ2-3, with 13 bases fitting TRBD2. This CDR3 spans 17 amino acids. The germline gives CDR1 SGHTA, CDR2 FQGNSA. Losses at the gene ends were 5 bases for V and 7 bases for J; bases not matched to a gene: 12. The CDR3 sequence: CASSRTTSGGASNTQYF. The CDR3 DNA follows: TGTGCCAGCAGCCGCACCACTAGCGGGGGGGCCTCGAATACGCAGTATTTT.

The CDR3 DNA reads TGTGCCAGCAGCCCAAAACGAACGGGAGGGGGGGAGACCCAGTACTTC. Residues: CASSPKRTGGGETQYF. The chain combines TRBV11-2 with TRBJ2-5; 8 bases agree with TRBD2. Trimming at V came to 5 bases and at J to 5 bases, leaving 13 bases not matched to a gene. Germline CDR1 is SGHAT and CDR2 is FQNNGV. This CDR3 is 16 amino acids long.

The V gene is TRBV5-8, the J gene TRBJ2-5; 7 nucleotides match TRBD2. Germline-derived CDR1 and CDR2 are SGHTS and YDEGEE. There are 13 residues in the CDR3. Trimming removed 4 bases from V and 7 bases from J; junction bases left unmatched: 7. The CDR3 sequence: CASSARDYGTQYF. The CDR3 bases are TGTGCCAGCAGCGCCAGGGACTACGGGACCCAGTACTTC.

This rearrangement joins TRBV7-7 to TRBJ2-1; D is possibly TRBD1 (6 bases). This CDR3 contains 15 residues. Trimming pared 1 base from V and 7 bases from J, leaving 14 bases between. From germline, CDR1 is SSHAT and CDR2 FNYEAQ (reference sequence). The CDR3 coding sequence is TGTGCCAGCAGCTTAGGGTCGGCGAGGGGGAATGAGCAGTTCTTC. The encoded protein is CASSLGSARGNEQFF.

The chain recombines TRBV7-2 with TRBJ2-7, with TRBD1 matching over 9 bases. CDR1 is SGHTA and CDR2 is FQGNSA in the germline V gene. J was trimmed by 3 bases and V by 5 bases; bases with no gene match: 8. The CDR3 length is 15 residues. CDR3 nucleotide sequence: TGTGCCAGCAGCGTTACAGGGGGCGCGGTCTACGAGCAGTACTTC. Translated: CASSVTGGAVYEQYF.

The chain recombines TRBV6-5 with TRBJ2-1, with 10 bases matching TRBD2. The V and J ends lost 5 bases and 6 bases, in that order; junction bases with no gene match: 7. Per the germline V gene, CDR1 is MNHEY and CDR2 is SVGAGI. The CDR3 has 15 residues. This CDR3 reads CASSTLAGTGNEQFF. The CDR3 DNA sequence: TGTGCCAGCAGTACACTAGCGGGAACGGGCAATGAGCAGTTCTTC.

CDR3 sequence: CASSTTGNTEAFF. CDR3 bases: TGTGCCAGCAGCACCACTGGGAACACTGAAGCTTTCTTT. The chain carries TRBV7-3 and TRBJ1-1; D is unresolved. The germline V gene has CDR1 SGHTA and CDR2 FQGTGA. V lost 5 bases, J lost 1 base, and 8 bases lay in between. This CDR3 spans 13 amino acids.

The chain combines TRBV18 with TRBJ2-4; a weak D match, TRBD2 (5 bases). V gave up 3 bases and J gave up 7 bases, with 10 bases separating them. Germline lookup yields CDR1 KGHSH and CDR2 LQKENI. This CDR3 has 13 amino acids. CDR3 sequence reads: CASSPGSANIQYF. The DNA of the CDR3 is TGTGCCAGCTCACCTGGGAGCGCGAACATTCAGTACTTC.

The chain carries TRBV7-2 and TRBJ1-1; tentative D call: TRBD1 (5 bases). Trimming took off 2 bases at V and 4 bases at J, with 8 bases between the two ends. Germline V gene lookup returns CDR1 SGHTA and CDR2 FQGNSA. The CDR3 extends over 13 amino acids. For the CDR3, the DNA is TGTGCCAGCAGCTTAAGTGGGGCCACTGAAGCTTTCTTT. It specifies CASSLSGATEAFF.

V is TRBV7-2 and J is TRBJ1-5; D not resolved. Germline V lookup: CDR1 SGHTA, CDR2 FQGNSA. V lost 2 bases, J lost 6 bases, and 8 bases lay in between. This CDR3 region has 13 residues. CDR3: CASSLMYSQPQHF. Written as DNA, the CDR3 is TGTGCCAGCAGCTTAATGTATTCTCAGCCCCAGCATTTT.

This clone was observed a few times. V and J are TRBV6-5 and TRBJ1-5; D is unclear. Per the germline V gene, CDR1 is MNHEY and CDR2 is SVGAGI. This CDR3 contains 11 residues. Trimming removed 6 bases at V and 4 bases at J, with 4 bases between. The CDR3 spells CASRENQPQHF. The CDR3 coding sequence is TGTGCCAGCAGAGAGAATCAGCCCCAGCATTTT.

Only a few counts were recorded for this clone. The chain combines TRBV2 with TRBJ1-3, with a weak D call TRBD1 (5 bases). The CDR3 covers 15 residues. CDR1 and CDR2 (germline): SNHLY, FYNNEI. Deletions cut 6 bases from V and 2 bases from J, with 14 bases between. The CDR3 DNA follows: TGTGCCAGCAGCCGACTAGGGGAGGCTGGAAACACCATATATTTT. Its translation is CASSRLGEAGNTIYF.

The gene calls are TRBV30 and TRBJ2-4; D remains ambiguous. The V end was cut by 3 bases, the J end by 7 bases, with 10 bases between. Germline V gene sequence: CDR1 GTSNPN, CDR2 SVGIG (reference sequence). The CDR3 is 12 amino acids. The CDR3 reads CAWSEPRNIQYF. CDR3 DNA: TGTGCCTGGAGCGAACCACGGAACATTCAGTACTTC.

The chain combines TRBV7-2 with TRBJ1-1, with unresolved D. Trimming left V 4 bases short and J 1 base short, with 7 bases between. Germline values: CDR1 SGHTA, CDR2 FQGNSA. CDR3 length: 13 residues. The CDR3 reads CASSSHPNTEAFF. Here the CDR3 DNA reads TGTGCCAGCAGCTCACACCCGAACACTGAAGCTTTCTTT.

The rearrangement links TRBV23-1 to TRBJ2-6, with 11 bases lining up with TRBD1. TRBV23-1 is an open reading frame, and its role is uncertain. The CDR3 consists of 16 residues. With 6 bases clipped from V and 2 bases from J, the junction kept 3 bases outside the gene matches. The CDR3 protein is CASSGQGATGANVLTF. CDR3 coding DNA: TGCGCCAGCAGCGGACAGGGGGCAACTGGGGCCAACGTCCTGACTTTC.

In DNA, the CDR3 is TGTGCCAGCAGCCGAGATCAGTGGCGGTTTAAGAATTCACCCCTCCACTTT. Translating it yields CASSRDQWRFKNSPLHF. This chain uses TRBV5-6 with TRBJ1-6; the D is unclear. CDR3 length: 17 amino acids. V dropped 4 bases and J dropped 7 bases, with 21 bases sitting between them. Germline-derived CDR1 and CDR2 are SGHDT and YYEEEE.

V is TRBV18 and J is TRBJ1-2; TRBD1 matches 11 bases. The germline CDR1 and CDR2 sequences are KGHSH and LQKENI. Trimming took 3 bases from V and 6 from J; bases not matched to a gene: 6. This CDR3 spans 15 amino acids. DNA for the CDR3: TGTGCCAGCTCACCCGGGACAGGGGGAGGAGATGGCTACACCTTC. Translating it yields CASSPGTGGGDGYTF.

The rearrangement joins TRBV28 to TRBJ2-3, with unresolved D. This CDR3 is 12 amino acids long. Trimming stripped 5 bases from V and 5 bases from J, with 8 bases between. Germline CDR1 reads MDHEN; CDR2 reads SYDVKM. The CDR3 spells CASSPREDTQYF. The CDR3, as DNA: TGTGCCAGCAGTCCCCGCGAAGATACGCAGTATTTT.

The chain is built from TRBV4-3 and TRBJ2-3; the D gene is possibly TRBD1 (6 bases). CDR1 and CDR2 from the germline V gene are LGHNA and YSLEER. CDR3 length equals 15 residues. V was clipped by 4 bases and J by 1 base, with 12 bases between them. CDR3 sequence reads: CASSPGRQGTDTQYF. In DNA, the CDR3 is TGCGCCAGCAGCCCAGGGAGACAGGGCACAGATACGCAGTATTTT.